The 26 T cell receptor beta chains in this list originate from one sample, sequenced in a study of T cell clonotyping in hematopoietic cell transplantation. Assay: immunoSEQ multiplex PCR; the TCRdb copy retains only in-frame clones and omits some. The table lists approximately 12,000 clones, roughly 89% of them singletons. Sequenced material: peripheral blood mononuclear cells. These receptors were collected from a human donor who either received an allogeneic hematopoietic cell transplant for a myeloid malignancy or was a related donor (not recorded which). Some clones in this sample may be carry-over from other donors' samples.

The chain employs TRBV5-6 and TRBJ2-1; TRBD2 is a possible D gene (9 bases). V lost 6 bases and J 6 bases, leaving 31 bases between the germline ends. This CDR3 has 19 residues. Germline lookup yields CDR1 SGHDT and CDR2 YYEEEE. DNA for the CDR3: TGTGCCAGCATAATCCTGGGGGCTACGGCGGGGGGGACAGGCAATGAGCAGTTCTTC. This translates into CASIILGATAGGTGNEQFF.

CDR3 loop: CASSESGGSTDTQYF. The DNA of the CDR3 is TGCGCCAGCAGTGAGTCCGGGGGGAGCACAGATACGCAGTATTTT. This chain connects TRBV10-1 to TRBJ2-3; 7 bases fit TRBD2. Germline V gives CDR1 WNHNN, CDR2 SYGVQD (reference sequence). Trimming cost V 0 bases and J 0 bases; bases outside gene matches: 0. The CDR3 contains 15 residues.

The CDR3 sequence: CASSPLGQGNEQFF. The CDR3 DNA follows: TGTGCCAGCAGCCCCCTGGGACAGGGGAATGAGCAGTTCTTC. This rearrangement joins TRBV7-9 to TRBJ2-1; 10 positions agree with TRBD1. The CDR3 runs to 14 residues. Losses at the gene ends were 5 bases for V and 7 bases for J; bases not matched to a gene: 5. Germline CDR1 and CDR2: SEHNR and FQNEAQ (reference sequence).

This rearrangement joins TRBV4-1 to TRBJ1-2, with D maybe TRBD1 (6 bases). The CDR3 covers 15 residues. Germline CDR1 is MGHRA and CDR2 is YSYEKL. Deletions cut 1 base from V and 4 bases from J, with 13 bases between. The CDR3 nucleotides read TGCGCCAGCAGCCAAGCTGACAGGACGTTCTATGGCTACACCTTC. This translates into CASSQADRTFYGYTF.

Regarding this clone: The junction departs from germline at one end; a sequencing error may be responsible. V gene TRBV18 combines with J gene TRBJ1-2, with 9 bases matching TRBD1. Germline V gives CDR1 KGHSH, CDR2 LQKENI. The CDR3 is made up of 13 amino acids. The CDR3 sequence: CASSPQGANGYTF. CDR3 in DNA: TGTGCCAGCTCCCCACAGGGGGCGAATGGCTACACCTTC.

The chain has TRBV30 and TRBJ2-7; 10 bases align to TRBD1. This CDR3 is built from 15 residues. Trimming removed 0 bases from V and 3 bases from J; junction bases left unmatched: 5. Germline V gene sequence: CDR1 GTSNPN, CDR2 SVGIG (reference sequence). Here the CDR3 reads CAWSVRGQGDYEQYF. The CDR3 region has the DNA TGTGCCTGGAGTGTAAGAGGACAGGGGGACTACGAGCAGTACTTC.

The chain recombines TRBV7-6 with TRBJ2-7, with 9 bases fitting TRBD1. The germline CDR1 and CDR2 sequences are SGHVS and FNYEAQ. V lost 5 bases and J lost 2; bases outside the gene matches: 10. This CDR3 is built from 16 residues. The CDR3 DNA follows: TGTGCCAGCAGCCAGAGACCGGGACAGGGCCCCTACGAGCAGTACTTC. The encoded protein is CASSQRPGQGPYEQYF.

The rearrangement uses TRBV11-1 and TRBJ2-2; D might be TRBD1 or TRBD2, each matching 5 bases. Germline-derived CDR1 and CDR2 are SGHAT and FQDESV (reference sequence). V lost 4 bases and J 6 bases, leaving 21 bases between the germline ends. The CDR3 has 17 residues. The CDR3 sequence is CASSSIRDPIPPGELFF. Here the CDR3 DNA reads TGTGCCAGCAGCTCGATCAGGGACCCCATACCGCCCGGGGAGCTGTTTTTT.

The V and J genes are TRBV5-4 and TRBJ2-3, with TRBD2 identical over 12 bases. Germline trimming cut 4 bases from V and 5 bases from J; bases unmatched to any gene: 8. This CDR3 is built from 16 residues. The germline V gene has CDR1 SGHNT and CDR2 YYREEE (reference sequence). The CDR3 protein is CASSPELAGGGDTQYF. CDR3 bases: TGTGCCAGCAGCCCGGAACTAGCGGGGGGCGGAGATACGCAGTATTTT.

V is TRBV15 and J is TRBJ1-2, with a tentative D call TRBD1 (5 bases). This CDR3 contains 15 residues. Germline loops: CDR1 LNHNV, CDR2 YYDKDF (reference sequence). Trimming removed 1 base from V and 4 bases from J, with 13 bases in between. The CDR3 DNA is TGTGCCACCAGCAGAGTAGGGACTAAAGCCTATGGCTACACCTTC. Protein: CATSRVGTKAYGYTF.

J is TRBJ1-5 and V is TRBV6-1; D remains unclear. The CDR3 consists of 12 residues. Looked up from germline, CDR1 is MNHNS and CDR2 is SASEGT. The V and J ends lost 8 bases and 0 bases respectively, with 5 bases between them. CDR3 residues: CASGSSNQPQHF. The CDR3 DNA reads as TGTGCCAGCGGTAGTAGCAATCAGCCCCAGCATTTT.

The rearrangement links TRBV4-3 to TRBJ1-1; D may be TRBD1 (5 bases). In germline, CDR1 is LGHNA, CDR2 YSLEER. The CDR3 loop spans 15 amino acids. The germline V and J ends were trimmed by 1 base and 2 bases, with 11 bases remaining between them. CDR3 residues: CASSQGDSLNTEAFF. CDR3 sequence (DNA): TGCGCCAGCAGCCAAGGAGACAGTTTAAACACTGAAGCTTTCTTT.

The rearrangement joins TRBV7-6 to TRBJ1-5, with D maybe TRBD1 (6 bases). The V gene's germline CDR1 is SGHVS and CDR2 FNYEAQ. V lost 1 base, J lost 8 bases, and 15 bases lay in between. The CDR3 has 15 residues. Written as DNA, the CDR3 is TGTGCCAGCAGCTTAGAAGGGGGGGCTATTGAGCCCCAGCATTTT. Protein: CASSLEGGAIEPQHF.

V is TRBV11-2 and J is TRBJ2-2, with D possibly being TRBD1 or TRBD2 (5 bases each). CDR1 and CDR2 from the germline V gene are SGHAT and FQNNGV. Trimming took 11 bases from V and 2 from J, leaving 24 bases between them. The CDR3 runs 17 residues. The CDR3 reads CAYQEDLRGINTGELFF. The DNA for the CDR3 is TGTGCCTATCAGGAGGATTTAAGGGGTATTAACACCGGGGAGCTGTTTTTT.

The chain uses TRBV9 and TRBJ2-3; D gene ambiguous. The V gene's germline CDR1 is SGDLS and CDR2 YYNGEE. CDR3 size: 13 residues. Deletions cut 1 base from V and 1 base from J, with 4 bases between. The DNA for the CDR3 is TGTGCCAGCAGCGTATCGGGCACAGATACGCAGTATTTT. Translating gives CASSVSGTDTQYF.

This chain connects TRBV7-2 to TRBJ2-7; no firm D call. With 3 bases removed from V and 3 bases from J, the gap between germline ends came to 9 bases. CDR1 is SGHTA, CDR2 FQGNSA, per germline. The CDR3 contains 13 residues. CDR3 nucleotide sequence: TGTGCCAGCAGCTTGGCAGGTAGCTACGAGCAGTACTTC. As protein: CASSLAGSYEQYF.

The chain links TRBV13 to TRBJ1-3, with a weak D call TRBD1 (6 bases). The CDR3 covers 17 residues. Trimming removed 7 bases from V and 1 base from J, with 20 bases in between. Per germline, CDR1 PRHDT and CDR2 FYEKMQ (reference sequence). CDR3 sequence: CASTVRGGRQSGNTIYF. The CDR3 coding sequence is TGTGCCAGCACCGTCCGAGGGGGGCGCCAATCTGGAAACACCATATATTTT.

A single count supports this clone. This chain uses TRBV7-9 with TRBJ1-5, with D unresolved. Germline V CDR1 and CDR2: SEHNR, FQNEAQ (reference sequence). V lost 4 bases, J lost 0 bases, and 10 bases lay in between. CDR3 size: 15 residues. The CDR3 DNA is TGTGCCAGCAGCTCCGGTAGGGATAGCAATCAGCCCCAGCATTTT. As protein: CASSSGRDSNQPQHF.

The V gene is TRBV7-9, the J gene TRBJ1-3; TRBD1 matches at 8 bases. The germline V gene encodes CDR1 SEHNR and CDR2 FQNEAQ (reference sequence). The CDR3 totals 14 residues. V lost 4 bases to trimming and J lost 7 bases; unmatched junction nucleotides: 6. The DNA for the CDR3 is TGTGCCAGCAGCTCCCAGGGGGCAGGGAACACCATATATTTT. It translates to CASSSQGAGNTIYF.

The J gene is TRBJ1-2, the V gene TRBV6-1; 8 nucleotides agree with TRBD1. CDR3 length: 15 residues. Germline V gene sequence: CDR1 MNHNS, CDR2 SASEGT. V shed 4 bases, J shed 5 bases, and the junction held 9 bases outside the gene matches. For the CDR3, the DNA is TGTGCCAGCAGTGCCGGGACAGGAGCTGATTATGGCTACACCTTC. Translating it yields CASSAGTGADYGYTF.

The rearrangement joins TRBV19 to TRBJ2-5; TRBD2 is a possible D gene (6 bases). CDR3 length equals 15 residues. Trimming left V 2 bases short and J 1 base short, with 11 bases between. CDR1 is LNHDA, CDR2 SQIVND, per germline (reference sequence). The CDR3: CASSISRDSQETQYF. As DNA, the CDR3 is TGTGCCAGTAGTATATCCCGGGACTCCCAAGAGACCCAGTACTTC.

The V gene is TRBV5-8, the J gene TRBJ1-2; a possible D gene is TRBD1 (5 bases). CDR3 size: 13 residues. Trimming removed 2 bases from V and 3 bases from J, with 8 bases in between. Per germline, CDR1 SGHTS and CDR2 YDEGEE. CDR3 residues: CASSLDSDYGYTF. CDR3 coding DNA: TGTGCCAGCAGCTTAGACAGCGACTATGGCTACACCTTC.

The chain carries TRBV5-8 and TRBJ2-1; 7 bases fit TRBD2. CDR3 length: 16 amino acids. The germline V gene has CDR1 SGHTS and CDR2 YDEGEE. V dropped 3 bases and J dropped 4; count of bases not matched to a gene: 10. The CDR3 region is CASSSLGEGGYNEQFF. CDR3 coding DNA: TGTGCCAGCAGCTCCCTCGGGGAGGGAGGTTACAATGAGCAGTTCTTC. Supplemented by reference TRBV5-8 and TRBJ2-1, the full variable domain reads EAGVTQSPTHLIKTRGQQATLRCSPISGHTSVYWYQQALGLGLQFLLWYDEGEERNRGNFPPRFSGRQFPNYSSELNVNALELEDSALYLCASSSLGEGGYNEQFFGPGTRLTVL.

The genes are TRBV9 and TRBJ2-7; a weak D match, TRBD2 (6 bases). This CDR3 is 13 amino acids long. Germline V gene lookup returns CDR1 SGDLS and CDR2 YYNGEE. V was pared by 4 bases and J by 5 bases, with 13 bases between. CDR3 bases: TGTGCCAGCAGCACGGGACTCGACCACGAGCAGTACTTC. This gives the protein CASSTGLDHEQYF.

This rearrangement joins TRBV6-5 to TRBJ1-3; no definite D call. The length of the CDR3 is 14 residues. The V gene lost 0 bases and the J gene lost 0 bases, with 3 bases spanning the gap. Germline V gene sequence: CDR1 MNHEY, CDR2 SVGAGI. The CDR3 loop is CASSYSTSGNTIYF. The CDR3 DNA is TGTGCCAGCAGTTACTCGACCTCTGGAAACACCATATATTTT.

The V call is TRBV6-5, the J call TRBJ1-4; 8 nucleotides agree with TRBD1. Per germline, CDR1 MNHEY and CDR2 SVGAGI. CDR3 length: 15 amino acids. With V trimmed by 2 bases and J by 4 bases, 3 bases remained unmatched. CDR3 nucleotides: TGTGCCAGCAGTTACAGGGACAGGCGTAATGAAAAACTGTTTTTT. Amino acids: CASSYRDRRNEKLFF.